These 27 T cell receptor beta chains came from one sample sequenced in a study of T cell clonotyping in hematopoietic cell transplantation (dated by TCRdb to the early 2020s). Preparation of the library involved the immunoSEQ multiplex PCR assay. As stored in TCRdb, this immuneACCESS dataset retains in-frame rearrangements with V and J assigned. A fraction of the clones does not appear; measured against another copy, unresolved V genes explain less than half of the discrepancy, and the remainder lacks a known reason. The table for this sample lists about 11,000 clones; approximately 92% of them were counted only once. The leading ten clones occupy about 12% of the sample. This specimen's time point label, per the study, means: recipient sample about 28 days before transplant, after cytoreduction. The material was peripheral blood mononuclear cells, obtained before stem cell transplant. Receptors were obtained from a woman between 40 and 50 years old with acute myeloid leukemia. Some clones in this sample may be carry-over from other donors' samples.

The table lists this clone with a count of one. This chain uses TRBV19 with TRBJ2-1; D is unclear. From germline, CDR1 is LNHDA and CDR2 SQIVND (reference sequence). V lost 0 bases, J lost 6 bases, and 12 bases lay in between. The CDR3 is 15 residues long. This CDR3 reads CASSIDHDLSNEQFF. Here the CDR3 DNA reads TGTGCCAGTAGTATAGATCATGATCTCAGCAATGAGCAGTTCTTC.

The chain recombines TRBV19 with TRBJ2-7, with D uncertain. From germline, CDR1 is LNHDA and CDR2 SQIVND (reference sequence). Trimming stripped 0 bases from V and 2 bases from J, with 11 bases between. The CDR3 is made up of 15 amino acids. CDR3: CASSIDGSGAYEQYF. The CDR3 DNA follows: TGTGCCAGTAGTATAGACGGGTCTGGAGCCTACGAGCAGTACTTC. The entire variable domain, with the rest obtained from reference TRBV19 and TRBJ2-7, is as follows: DGGITQSPKYLFRKEGQNVTLSCEQNLNHDAMYWYRQDPGQGLRLIYYSQIVNDFQKGDIAEGYSVSREKKESFPLTVTSAQKNPTAFYLCASSIDGSGAYEQYFGPGTRLTVT.

The V gene is TRBV5-1, the J gene TRBJ2-7; perhaps TRBD1 as D (6 bases). The V end was cut by 0 bases, the J end by 6 bases, with 10 bases between. Germline V gene sequence: CDR1 SGHRS, CDR2 YFSETQ. The CDR3 is made up of 13 amino acids. The DNA for the CDR3 is TGCGCCAGCAGCTTGGCCGAAGGGGGCGAGCAGTACTTC. Translation gives CASSLAEGGEQYF.

The CDR3 DNA follows: TGTGCCAGCTCCACCGGGACAGGGGGCATTCAGCCCCAGCATTTT. This translates into CASSTGTGGIQPQHF. This rearrangement joins TRBV18 to TRBJ1-5, with TRBD1 identical over 12 bases. V gave up 6 bases and J gave up 6 bases; unmatched junction bases: 6. CDR1 KGHSH and CDR2 LQKENI come from the germline V gene. The CDR3 extends over 15 amino acids.

The chain couples TRBV9 to TRBJ2-1, with a possible D match to TRBD2 (7 bases). Per the germline V gene, CDR1 is SGDLS and CDR2 is YYNGEE. Trimming pared 4 bases from V and 4 bases from J, leaving 33 bases between. The CDR3 has 21 amino acids. CDR3 amino acids: CASSPSLAGASTTLVYNEQFF. The CDR3 DNA sequence: TGTGCCAGCAGCCCGAGCCTTGCGGGGGCCTCCACGACCCTAGTTTACAATGAGCAGTTCTTC.

The rearrangement links TRBV14 to TRBJ1-2; 7 bases match TRBD1. The V and J ends lost 3 bases and 6 bases, in that order; junction bases with no gene match: 4. Germline V gene data show CDR1 as SGHDN and CDR2 as FVKESK. There are 13 residues in the CDR3. DNA for the CDR3: TGTGCCAGCAGCCACGACGACAGGGATGGCTACACCTTC. Protein: CASSHDDRDGYTF.

The chain couples TRBV4-2 to TRBJ2-3, with 7 bases lining up with TRBD2. This CDR3 has 18 residues. The V and J ends lost 0 bases and 3 bases, in that order; junction bases with no gene match: 12. Germline lookup yields CDR1 LGHNA and CDR2 YNFKEQ. The CDR3 DNA reads TGTGCCAGCAGCCAAGATTCTTCCTTCGCGGGAGCTACAGATACGCAGTATTTT. This gives the protein CASSQDSSFAGATDTQYF.

The V call is TRBV7-2, the J call TRBJ2-7, with D possibly being TRBD1 (5 bases). The CDR3 extends over 15 amino acids. CDR1 is SGHTA and CDR2 is FQGNSA in the germline V gene. Trimming shortened V by 5 bases and J by 0 bases, and 14 bases separated the two germline ends. The CDR3 protein is CASSPRRTSSYEQYF. CDR3 in DNA: TGTGCCAGCAGCCCCCGTAGGACATCCTCCTACGAGCAGTACTTC.

This chain uses TRBV5-1 with TRBJ2-7, with D possibly TRBD2 on 5 matching bases. The V gene's germline CDR1 is SGHRS and CDR2 YFSETQ. Trimming shortened V by 0 bases and J by 0 bases, and 13 bases separated the two germline ends. CDR3 length: 16 amino acids. The chain's CDR3 is CASSLGGGLSSYEQYF. CDR3 DNA: TGCGCCAGCAGCTTGGGTGGCGGGCTGAGCTCCTACGAGCAGTACTTC.

The chain is built from TRBV30 and TRBJ1-1, with D unresolved. CDR3 size: 13 residues. The V gene lost 6 bases and the J gene lost 5 bases, with 16 bases spanning the gap. From germline, CDR1 is GTSNPN and CDR2 SVGIG (reference sequence). The CDR3 reads CACTGSQLTEAFF. As DNA, the CDR3 is TGTGCCTGTACGGGGTCTCAGTTAACTGAAGCTTTCTTT.

The chain couples TRBV10-3 to TRBJ2-5; 7 nucleotides align to TRBD2. V lost 4 bases, J lost 11 bases, and 13 bases stayed unmatched. Germline lookup yields CDR1 ENHRY and CDR2 SYGVKD. The CDR3 sequence is 14 residues long. CDR3 DNA sequence: TGTGCCATCAGTGGCGCAGGCGGGAGAGTTGAGCAGTACTTC. Protein sequence: CAISGAGGRVEQYF.

The chain links TRBV4-3 to TRBJ1-2; weak D call: TRBD1 (6 bases). V was pared by 3 bases and J by 5 bases, with 22 bases between. The CDR3 has 17 residues. Germline-derived CDR1 and CDR2 are LGHNA and YSLEER. For the CDR3, the DNA is TGCGCCAGCAGCCACGGATCTGGACAGCCTTTACCTTATGGCTACACCTTC. This encodes CASSHGSGQPLPYGYTF.

This sequence joins TRBV5-4 and TRBJ2-5, with unresolved D. The CDR3 is 15 amino acids. From germline, CDR1 is SGHNT and CDR2 YYREEE (reference sequence). V lost 2 bases to trimming and J lost 3 bases, with 14 bases between them. In DNA form, the CDR3 reads TGTGCCAGCAGCTTCGGTCTCCTGACGGAAGAGACCCAGTACTTC. Encoded protein: CASSFGLLTEETQYF. The full variable domain, its missing parts supplied by reference TRBV5-4 and TRBJ2-5, is ETGVTQSPTHLIKTRGQQVTLRCSSQSGHNTVSWYQQALGQGPQFIFQYYREEENGRGNFPPRFSGLQFPNYSSELNVNALELDDSALYLCASSFGLLTEETQYFGPGTRLLVL.

The CDR3 here is CASSPKLGQGDQETQYF. CDR3 DNA sequence: TGTGCCAGCAGCCCCAAGTTGGGACAGGGGGACCAAGAGACCCAGTACTTC. The chain carries TRBV5-4 and TRBJ2-5; 11 bases match TRBD1. J gave up 0 bases and V 4 bases, and 8 bases lay outside the gene matches. CDR3 length equals 17 residues. The germline gives CDR1 SGHNT, CDR2 YYREEE (reference sequence).

The chain couples TRBV6-1 to TRBJ2-4; maybe TRBD1 (7 bases). The germline V gene encodes CDR1 MNHNS and CDR2 SASEGT. Trimming took off 4 bases at V and 9 bases at J, with 19 bases between the two ends. CDR3 length: 15 amino acids. In DNA form, the CDR3 reads TGTGCCAGCAGTGTTGATCCAGGGGGGAGTCCCATTCAGTACTTC. Amino acid sequence: CASSVDPGGSPIQYF.

This clone has a single count. This rearrangement joins TRBV14 to TRBJ1-5; possible D gene TRBD1, 6 bases. Germline lookup yields CDR1 SGHDN and CDR2 FVKESK. The CDR3 sequence is 14 residues long. Trimming took 4 bases from V and 4 from J, leaving 11 bases between them. This CDR3 is CASSRGGGNQPQHF. The CDR3, as DNA: TGTGCCAGCAGCCGGGGAGGGGGGAATCAGCCCCAGCATTTT.

This chain joins TRBV21-1 and TRBJ2-7; the D call of TRBD2 is as the table states it, not checked on the DNA. TRBV21-1 is classified as a pseudogene. There are 15 residues in the CDR3. DNA of the CDR3: TGTGCCAGCAGCAAAGCAGGAAGGTCGGGGGTCGAGCAGTACTTC. This encodes CASSKAGRSGVEQYF.

The CDR3 loop reads CASSLSGTSTDTQYF. The CDR3 DNA follows: TGTGCCAGCAGCTTGAGTGGCACTAGCACAGATACGCAGTATTTT. The chain is built from TRBV5-4 and TRBJ2-3; unclear D gene. CDR3 size: 15 residues. Germline V gene sequence: CDR1 SGHNT, CDR2 YYREEE (reference sequence). Trimming shortened V by 1 base and J by 0 bases, and 9 bases separated the two germline ends.

This chain joins TRBV2 and TRBJ1-5; a weak D match, TRBD1 (5 bases). The CDR3 is 13 residues long. Germline-derived CDR1 and CDR2 are SNHLY and FYNNEI. The V end was cut by 6 bases, the J end by 3 bases, with 9 bases between. CDR3: CASRGGNNQPQHF. CDR3 coding DNA: TGTGCCAGCAGGGGGGGGAACAATCAGCCCCAGCATTTT.

J is TRBJ2-7 and V is TRBV4-3, with D perhaps TRBD1 (5 bases). V shed 4 bases and J shed 5 bases, with 9 bases lying between them. The CDR3 contains 12 residues. Germline lookup yields CDR1 LGHNA and CDR2 YSLEER. The CDR3 loop is CASSPQGDEQYF. The CDR3 DNA follows: TGCGCCAGCAGCCCTCAGGGTGACGAGCAGTACTTC.

The rearrangement uses TRBV5-1 and TRBJ2-1; 10 bases agree with TRBD2. V gave up 2 bases and J gave up 0 bases; unmatched junction bases: 8. CDR3 length: 18 residues. In germline, CDR1 is SGHRS, CDR2 YFSETQ. CDR3 in amino acids: CASSLRLAGASSYNEQFF. The CDR3 nucleotides are TGCGCCAGCAGCTTAAGACTAGCGGGCGCCAGCTCCTACAATGAGCAGTTCTTC.

The chain couples TRBV27 to TRBJ2-1, with 7 bases fitting TRBD2. V shed 3 bases, J shed 4 bases, and the junction held 6 bases outside the gene matches. This CDR3 spans 15 amino acids. In germline, CDR1 is MNHEY, CDR2 SMNVEV (reference sequence). The CDR3 DNA reads TGTGCCAGCAGTTTTGGCGGGAGTGCATACAATGAGCAGTTCTTC. Translating it yields CASSFGGSAYNEQFF.

V usage is TRBV19 and J usage is TRBJ1-5; D gene uncertain. The CDR3 has 15 residues. Per germline, CDR1 LNHDA and CDR2 SQIVND (reference sequence). Trimming took 5 bases from V and 6 from J, leaving 17 bases between them. CDR3 nucleotides: TGTGCCAGTAGTTTAAGACAAGCCATGGGTCAGCCCCAGCATTTT. Translating it yields CASSLRQAMGQPQHF.

This CDR3 reads CASSLELGGAFRYNEQFF. The DNA for the CDR3 is TGCGCCAGCAGCTTGGAGTTAGGGGGTGCTTTTCGGTACAATGAGCAGTTCTTC. This rearrangement joins TRBV5-1 to TRBJ2-1, with D maybe TRBD1 (6 bases). The germline V gene has CDR1 SGHRS and CDR2 YFSETQ. The V and J ends lost 0 bases and 4 bases respectively, with 20 bases between them. The CDR3 is 18 residues long.

The J gene is TRBJ2-7, the V gene TRBV11-2; 9 bases agree with TRBD1. V lost 5 bases to trimming and J lost 2 bases; unmatched junction nucleotides: 7. CDR1 is SGHAT, CDR2 FQNNGV, per germline. CDR3 size: 15 residues. CDR3 amino acids: CASSPDRGATYEQYF. The CDR3 DNA reads TGTGCCAGCAGCCCGGACAGGGGCGCAACCTACGAGCAGTACTTC.

This chain uses TRBV19 with TRBJ2-7; D not certain. Trimming removed 2 bases from V and 7 bases from J, with 12 bases in between. This CDR3 is built from 13 residues. Germline V gene data show CDR1 as LNHDA and CDR2 as SQIVND (reference sequence). The CDR3 loop is CASSIQALGEQYF. DNA for the CDR3: TGTGCCAGTAGTATACAGGCTCTGGGGGAGCAGTACTTC.

The J gene is TRBJ2-7, the V gene TRBV7-3; D is perhaps TRBD1 or TRBD2 (6 bases each). Trimming shortened V by 5 bases and J by 12 bases, and 20 bases separated the two germline ends. CDR1 SGHTA and CDR2 FQGTGA come from the germline V gene. This CDR3 has 13 amino acids. The CDR3 sequence is CASSPGGSPPWYF. In nucleotides, the CDR3 is TGTGCCAGCAGCCCCGGGGGCTCCCCGCCTTGGTACTTC.